This T cell receptor (beta chain) derives from a study of early T cells in non-severe SARS-CoV-2 infection (dated by TCRdb to about 2021). With respect to the entire study: Bulk RNA from unsorted whole blood was used for TCR sequencing, so alpha and beta chains could not be paired. Points the paper makes about the study in general: VDJdb matching was skewed toward anti-spike CD8 responses and likely underestimated virus-specific expansions by missing private and CD4 specificities.

Receptor libraries were prepared by 5' RACE. Instrument used: NextSeq 500. Unique molecular identifiers were attached to individual cDNA molecules in the TCR library protocol so that sequencing error and PCR bias could be corrected. Sequencing covered both TCR alpha and beta chains, and within each sample the abundances of alpha and beta sequences were tightly co-correlated. In the authors' own workflow: V gene, J gene and CDR3 annotation of TCR sequences was performed with Decombinator V4. TCRs were defined as expanded if a significant change between any two time points was detected under a Poisson model with p below 0.0001. TCR abundances were normalised to the total number of TCRs sequenced per sample and were expressed as counts per million. TRAV1-2 paired with TRAJ12, TRAJ20 or TRAJ33 defined MAIT TCRs, while TRAV10 paired with TRAJ18 defined iNKT TCRs. VDJdb, accessed 1 November 2021, was searched for CMV, EBV and SARS-CoV-2 annotated TCRs, excluding TCRs annotated for multiple antigens. TCRdb ran its own pipeline on the public reads, namely fastp trimming at Q25 and MiXCR clone calling, and kept in-frame beta chains. Each CDR3 protein gets just one entry, which takes the most common genes and DNA from the rows behind it. These V and J calls rely on TCRdb rather than the paper's analysis. For this sample there are 50,000 to 55,000 distinct CDR3 sequences; more than 9% appear just once. The top ten constitute approximately 4% of the sample.

This clonotype was observed many times. This receptor's antigen is unknown. No base qualities exist here, and no much larger clone lies one base off it. From the cysteine up to the phenylalanine, the CDR3 has a length of 17 residues. Only the CDR3 portion is preserved as DNA: 51 bases, with reading frame beginning at the first base. The germline V gene (reference sequence) yields SEHNR for CDR1 and FQNEAQ for CDR2. The V end loses 3 bases and the J end loses 1 base, and a stretch of 18 bases separates them. A case-control design nested within a healthcare worker cohort in London, UK, was used, with weekly nasopharyngeal swab PCR tests and blood sampling performed. Between 23 and 31 March 2020, the week of the UK lockdown, healthcare workers were enrolled and then followed up weekly for as long as 16 weeks.

Input material: whole blood. The chain was built from TRBV7-9 and TRBJ1-2; no confident D gene assignment can be made. The TCR sequence derives from an adult who was a healthcare worker with PCR-confirmed SARS-CoV-2 infection or an uninfected control (not recorded which). The CDR3 region: CASSFKSTGGNNYGYTF. The nucleotide sequence reads as follows: TGTGCCAGCAGCTTCAAATCCACCGGAGGGAATAACTATGGCTACACCTTC.